The present T cell receptor beta chain was sequenced within a study of T-cell reconstitution after alpha-beta-depleted transplantation in children. Unique molecular identifiers were used in preparing the TCRbeta library. TCRdb analysed the PCR reads with MiXCR anew, one entry per CDR3 protein. The table records some 290,000 distinct CDR3 sequences, roughly 9.5% of them present only once. This clonotype was counted ten times or more. Between the trimmed V and J ends, which lost 5 bases and 7 bases, there was a span of 14 bases. The CDR3 length is 13 residues. This receptor was obtained from a human donor who donated a stem cell graft to a child with SCID. The V gene is TRBV12-3 or TRBV12-4, the J gene TRBJ2-5; possibly TRBD1 for D (5 bases). The sample consisted of PBMCs from the stem cell graft donor, taken from the stem cell graft. CDR3 sequence (DNA): TGTGCCAGCAGTGAACAGGAATGGGGGACCCAGTACTTC. This translates into CASSEQEWGTQYF.